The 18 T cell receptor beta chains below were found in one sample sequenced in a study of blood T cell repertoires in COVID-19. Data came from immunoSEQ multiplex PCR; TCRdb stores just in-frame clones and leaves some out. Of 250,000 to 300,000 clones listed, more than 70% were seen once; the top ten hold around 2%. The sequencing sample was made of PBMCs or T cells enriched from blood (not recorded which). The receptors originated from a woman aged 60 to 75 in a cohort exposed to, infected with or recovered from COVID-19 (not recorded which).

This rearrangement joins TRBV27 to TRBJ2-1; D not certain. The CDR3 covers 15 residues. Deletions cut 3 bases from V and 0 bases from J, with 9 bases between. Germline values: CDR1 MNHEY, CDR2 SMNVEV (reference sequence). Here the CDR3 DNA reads TGTGCCAGCAGTTTTATGGGCGACTCCTACAATGAGCAGTTCTTC. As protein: CASSFMGDSYNEQFF.

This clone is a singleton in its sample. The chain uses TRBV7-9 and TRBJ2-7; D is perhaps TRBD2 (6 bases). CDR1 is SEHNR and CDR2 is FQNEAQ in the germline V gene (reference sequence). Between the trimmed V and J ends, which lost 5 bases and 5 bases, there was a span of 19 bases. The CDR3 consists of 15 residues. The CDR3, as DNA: TGTGCCAGCAGCCCTTGGGACTTTGGGTCCGACGAGCAGTACTTC. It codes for CASSPWDFGSDEQYF.

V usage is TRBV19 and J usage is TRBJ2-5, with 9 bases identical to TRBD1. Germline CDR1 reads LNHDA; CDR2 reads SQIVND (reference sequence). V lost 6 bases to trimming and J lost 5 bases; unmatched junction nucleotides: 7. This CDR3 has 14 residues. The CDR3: CASSRTGVGETQYF. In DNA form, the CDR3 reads TGTGCCAGTAGCAGGACAGGGGTTGGGGAGACCCAGTACTTC.

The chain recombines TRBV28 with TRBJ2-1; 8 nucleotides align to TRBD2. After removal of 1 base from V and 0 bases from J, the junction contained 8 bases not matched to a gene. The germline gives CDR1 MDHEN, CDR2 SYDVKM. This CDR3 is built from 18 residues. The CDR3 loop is CASSLSSGRSSSYNEQFF. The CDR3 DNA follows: TGTGCCAGCAGTTTATCCAGCGGGAGAAGTAGCTCCTACAATGAGCAGTTCTTC.

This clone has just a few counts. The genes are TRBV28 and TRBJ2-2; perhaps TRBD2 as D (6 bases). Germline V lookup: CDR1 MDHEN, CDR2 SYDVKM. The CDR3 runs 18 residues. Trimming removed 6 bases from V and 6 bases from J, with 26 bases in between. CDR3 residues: CASSLATRRALLAGELFF. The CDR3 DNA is TGTGCCAGCAGCCTGGCGACTAGAAGAGCCCTATTGGCCGGGGAGCTGTTTTTT. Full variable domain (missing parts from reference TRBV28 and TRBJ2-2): DVKVTQSSRYLVKRTGEKVFLECVQDMDHENMFWYRQDPGLGLRLIYFSYDVKMKEKGDIPEGYSVSREKKERFSLILESASTNQTSMYLCASSLATRRALLAGELFFGEGSRLTVL.

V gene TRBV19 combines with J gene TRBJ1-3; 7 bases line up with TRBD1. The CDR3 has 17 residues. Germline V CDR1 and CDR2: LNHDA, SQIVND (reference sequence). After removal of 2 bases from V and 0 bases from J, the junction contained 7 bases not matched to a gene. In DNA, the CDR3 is TGTGCCAGTAGTATACGGTGGACAGGTCCCTCTGGAAACACCATATATTTT. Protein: CASSIRWTGPSGNTIYF.

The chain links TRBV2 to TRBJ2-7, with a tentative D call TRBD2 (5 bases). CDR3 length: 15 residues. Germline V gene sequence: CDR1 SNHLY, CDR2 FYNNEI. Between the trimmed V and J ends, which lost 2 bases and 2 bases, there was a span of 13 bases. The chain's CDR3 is CASSEFEGGAYEQYF. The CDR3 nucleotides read TGTGCCAGCAGTGAATTCGAGGGCGGAGCCTACGAGCAGTACTTC.

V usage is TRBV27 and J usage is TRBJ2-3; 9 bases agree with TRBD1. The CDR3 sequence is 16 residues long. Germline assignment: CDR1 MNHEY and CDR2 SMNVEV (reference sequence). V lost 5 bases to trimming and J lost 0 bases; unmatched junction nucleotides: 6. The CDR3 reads CASSVGQGFSTDTQYF. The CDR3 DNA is TGTGCCAGCAGTGTCGGACAGGGGTTTAGCACAGATACGCAGTATTTT.

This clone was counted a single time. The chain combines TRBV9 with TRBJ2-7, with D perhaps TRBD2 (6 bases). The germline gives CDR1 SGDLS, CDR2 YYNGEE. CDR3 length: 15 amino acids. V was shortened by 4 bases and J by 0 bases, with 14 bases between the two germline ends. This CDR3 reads CASSSGTFSSYEQYF. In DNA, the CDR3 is TGTGCCAGCAGCTCCGGGACTTTCAGCTCCTACGAGCAGTACTTC. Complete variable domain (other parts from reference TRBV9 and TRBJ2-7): DSGVTQTPKHLITATGQRVTLRCSPRSGDLSVYWYQQSLDQGLQFLIQYYNGEERAKGNILERFSAQQFPDLHSELNLSSLELGDSALYFCASSSGTFSSYEQYFGPGTRLTVT.

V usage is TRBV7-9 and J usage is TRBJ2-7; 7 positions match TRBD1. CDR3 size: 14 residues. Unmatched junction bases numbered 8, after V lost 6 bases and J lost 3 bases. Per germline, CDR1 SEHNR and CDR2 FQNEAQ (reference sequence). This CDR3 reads CASRLEGAIYEQYF. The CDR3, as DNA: TGTGCCAGCAGGCTCGAGGGGGCGATCTACGAGCAGTACTTC.

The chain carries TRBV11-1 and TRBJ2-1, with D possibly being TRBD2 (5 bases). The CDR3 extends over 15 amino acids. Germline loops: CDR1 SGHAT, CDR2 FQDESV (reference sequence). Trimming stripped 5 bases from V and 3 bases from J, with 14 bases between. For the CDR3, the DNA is TGTGCCAGCAGCACGCAGCCAGGAGGCTACAATGAGCAGTTCTTC. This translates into CASSTQPGGYNEQFF.

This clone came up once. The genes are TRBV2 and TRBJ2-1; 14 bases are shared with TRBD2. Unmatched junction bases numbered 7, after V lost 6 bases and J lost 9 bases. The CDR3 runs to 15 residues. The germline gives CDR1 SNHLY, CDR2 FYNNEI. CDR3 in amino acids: CASRMTSGRAGEQFF. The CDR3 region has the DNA TGTGCCAGCAGGATGACTAGCGGGAGGGCGGGTGAGCAGTTCTTC.

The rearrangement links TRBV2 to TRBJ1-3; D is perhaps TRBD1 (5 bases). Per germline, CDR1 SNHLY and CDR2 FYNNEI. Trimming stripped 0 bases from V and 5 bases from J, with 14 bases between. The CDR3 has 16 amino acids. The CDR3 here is CASSEASGGVRNTIYF. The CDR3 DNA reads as TGTGCCAGCAGTGAAGCGTCTGGGGGGGTCAGAAACACCATATATTTT.

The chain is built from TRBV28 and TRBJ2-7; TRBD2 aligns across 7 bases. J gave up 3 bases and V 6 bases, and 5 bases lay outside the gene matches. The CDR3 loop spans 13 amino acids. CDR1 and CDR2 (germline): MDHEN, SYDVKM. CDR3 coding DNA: TGTGCCAGCAGACGGGGACTATTCTACGAGCAGTACTTC. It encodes CASRRGLFYEQYF.

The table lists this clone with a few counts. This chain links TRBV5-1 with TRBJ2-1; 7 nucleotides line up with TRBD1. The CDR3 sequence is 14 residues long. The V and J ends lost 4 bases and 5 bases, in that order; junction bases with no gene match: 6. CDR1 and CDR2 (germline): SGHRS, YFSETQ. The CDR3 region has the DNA TGCGCCAGCAGCACGACAGGGTCCCACAATGAGCAGTTCTTC. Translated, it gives CASSTTGSHNEQFF.

The CDR3 bases are TGTGCCAGTTCCCCCGGGACAGGGGTCTCCAGCACTGAAGCTTTCTTT. This codes for CASSPGTGVSSTEAFF. The chain links TRBV27 to TRBJ1-1; 10 bases align to TRBD1. V lost 9 bases to trimming and J lost 4 bases; unmatched junction nucleotides: 14. Germline values: CDR1 MNHEY, CDR2 SMNVEV (reference sequence). The length of the CDR3 is 16 residues.

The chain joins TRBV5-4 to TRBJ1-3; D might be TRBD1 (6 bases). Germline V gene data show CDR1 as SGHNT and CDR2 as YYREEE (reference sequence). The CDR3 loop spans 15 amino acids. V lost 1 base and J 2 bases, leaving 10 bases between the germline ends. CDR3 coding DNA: TGTGCCAGCAGCTTGTCACAGGGCGCTGGAAACACCATATATTTT. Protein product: CASSLSQGAGNTIYF.

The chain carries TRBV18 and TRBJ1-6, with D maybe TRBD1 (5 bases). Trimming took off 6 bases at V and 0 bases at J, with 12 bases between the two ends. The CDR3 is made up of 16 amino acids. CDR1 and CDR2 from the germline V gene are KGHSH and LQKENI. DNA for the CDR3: TGTGCCAGCTCGGCGGGGGATAGCTCCTATAATTCACCCCTCCACTTT. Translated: CASSAGDSSYNSPLHF.